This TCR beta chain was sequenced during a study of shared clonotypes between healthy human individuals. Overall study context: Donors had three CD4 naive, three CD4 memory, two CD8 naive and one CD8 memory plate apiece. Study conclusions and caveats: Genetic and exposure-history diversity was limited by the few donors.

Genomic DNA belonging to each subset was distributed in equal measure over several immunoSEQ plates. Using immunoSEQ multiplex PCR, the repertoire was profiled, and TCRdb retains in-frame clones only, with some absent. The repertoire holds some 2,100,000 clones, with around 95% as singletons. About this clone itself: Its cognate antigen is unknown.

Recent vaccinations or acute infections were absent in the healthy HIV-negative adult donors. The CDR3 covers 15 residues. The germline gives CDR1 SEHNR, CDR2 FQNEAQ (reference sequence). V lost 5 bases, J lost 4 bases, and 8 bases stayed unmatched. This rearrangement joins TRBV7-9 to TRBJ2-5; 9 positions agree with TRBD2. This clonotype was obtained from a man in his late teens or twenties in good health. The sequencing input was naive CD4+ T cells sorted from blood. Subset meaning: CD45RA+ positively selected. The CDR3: CASSLTAGGSETQYF. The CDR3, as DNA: TGTGCCAGCAGCCTAACTGCGGGAGGGTCAGAGACCCAGTACTTC. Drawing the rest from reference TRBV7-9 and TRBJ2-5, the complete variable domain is DTGVSQNPRHKITKRGQNVTFRCDPISEHNRLYWYRQTLGQGPEFLTYFQNEAQLEKSRLLSDRFSAERPKGSFSTLEIQRTEQGDSAMYLCASSLTAGGSETQYFGPGTRLLVL.